The present TCR beta chain was sequenced within a study of Tregs in tolerant kidney transplant recipients. Overall study findings and caveats: Biological reproducibility was not directly addressed in this study. Expanding Tregs on activated donor B cells appeared to best identify donor-specific TCRbeta clones. Few patients were studied, so findings need validation in larger groups.

Sequencing used immunoSEQ multiplex PCR; TCRdb keeps in-frame clones, though not all of them. The table has 75,000 to 95,000 clones, around 94% seen once. As for this clone: Antigen unknown.

Unstimulated regulatory T cells (CD4+CD25+CD127-), CD4+CD25- non-regulatory cells, CD4 and CD8 cells were FACS-sorted from thawed PBMCs. The TCR comes from a human donor in good health. Input material: CD8+ T cells from blood.

This CDR3 is CASSQVGTGINTGELFF. Here the CDR3 DNA reads TGCGCCAGCAGCCAAGTCGGGACCGGGATCAACACCGGGGAGCTGTTTTTT. This chain connects TRBV4-1 to TRBJ2-2, with D perhaps matching TRBD1 or TRBD2 (5 bases each). Trimming cost V 1 base and J 2 bases, with 14 bases left between them. CDR1 and CDR2 from the germline V gene are MGHRA and YSYEKL. This CDR3 has 17 amino acids.